Listed here is a single T cell receptor beta chain. Profiled with immunoSEQ multiplex PCR; TCRdb holds only in-frame clones, not every one. Counted here are some 32,000 clones, about nine tenths occurring once; the ten biggest clones make up about 3.9%. The data are from a study of T cell changes during pregnancy in multiple sclerosis. With 3 bases removed from V and 6 bases from J, the gap between germline ends came to 16 bases. The CDR3 covers 15 residues. Per the germline V gene, CDR1 is SGDLS and CDR2 is YYNGEE. The V gene is TRBV9, the J gene TRBJ2-1; D may be TRBD1 (6 bases). The clonotype was recovered from a female donor with multiple sclerosis, enrolled in a pregnancy study. Source: CD8+ T cells from peripheral blood mononuclear cells, taken in the second trimester of pregnancy. The CDR3 here is CASSGRIRGGNEQFF. CDR3 sequence (DNA): TGTGCCAGCAGCGGACGGATTAGAGGGGGCAATGAGCAGTTCTTC.